The rows below give T cell receptor beta chains drawn from one sample of a study of T cells in localized non-small cell lung cancer. Using immunoSEQ multiplex PCR, the repertoire was profiled, and TCRdb retains in-frame clones only, with some absent. Of some 71,000 clones in the sample, 80% to 90% were seen once. Sample: peripheral blood, taken before any cancer treatment. The receptors stem from a female donor over 55 with stage I lung adenocarcinoma. The CDR3 runs from the conserved cysteine through the conserved F or W. Fields, in order: clone size, V gene, J gene, D gene, CDR3 protein, CDR3 DNA. The D gene is left open where the match is weak. Only some rows state a clone size, as once, few, many or a class for expanded clones.

few	TRBV27	TRBJ1-1	TRBD1	CASRRQGPNTEAFF	TGTGCCAGCAGACGACAGGGGCCGAACACTGAAGCTTTCTTT
-	TRBV4-1	TRBJ1-4	TRBD1	CASSRATGGGEKLFF	TGCGCCAGCAGCCGAGCGACAGGGGGCGGTGAAAAACTGTTTTTT
-	TRBV6-5	TRBJ1-6	TRBD1	CASSLLGQGLGSPLHF	TGTGCCAGCAGTTTGTTGGGACAGGGATTGGGTTCACCCCTCCACTTT
-	TRBV5-3	TRBJ1-1	TRBD1	CASRGTGEATEAFF	TGTGCCAGCAGGGGGACAGGGGAGGCCACTGAAGCTTTCTTT
-	TRBV19	TRBJ2-5	-	CASRRRGAETQYF	TGTGCCAGTAGGCGCAGGGGGGCTGAGACCCAGTACTTC
-	TRBV30	TRBJ2-2	-	CAWRIGGTWNTGELFF	TGTGCCTGGAGAATCGGAGGGACTTGGAACACCGGGGAGCTGTTTTTT
-	TRBV5-4	TRBJ2-3	-	CASSSPDGRTDTQYF	TGTGCCAGCAGCTCCCCCGACGGGAGAACAGATACGCAGTATTTT
-	TRBV18	TRBJ1-4	-	CASSPPGYESGKLFF	TGTGCCAGCTCACCACCGGGATACGAGTCTGGAAAACTGTTTTTT
-	TRBV7-3	TRBJ2-1	TRBD2	CASSLTSGDEQFF	TGTGCCAGCAGCTTAACCAGCGGGGATGAGCAGTTCTTC
-	TRBV5-1	TRBJ2-1	-	CASSLGGASYNEQFF	TGCGCCAGCAGCTTGGGGGGCGCGTCATACAATGAGCAGTTCTTC
once	TRBV7-3	TRBJ2-7	-	CASSRDGYEQYF	TGTGCCAGCAGCCGGGACGGCTACGAGCAGTACTTC
once	TRBV7-2	TRBJ2-7	TRBD2	CASSLASNSGTYEQYF	TGTGCCAGCAGCTTAGCCAGTAATAGCGGGACCTACGAGCAGTACTTC
-	TRBV2	TRBJ1-2	-	CASSEVRGADGYGYTF	TGTGCCAGCAGTGAGGTTCGCGGGGCTGATGGATATGGCTACACCTTC
-	TRBV5-1	TRBJ2-6	-	CASSLLESSGANVLTF	TGCGCCAGCAGCTTGTTGGAGAGCTCTGGGGCCAACGTCCTGACTTTC
-	TRBV2	TRBJ2-1	-	CASRGSYSNEQFF	TGTGCCAGCAGGGGCTCTTACTCCAATGAGCAGTTCTTC
-	TRBV5-1	TRBJ2-3	TRBD2	CASSLAPRRGGADTQYF	TGCGCCAGCAGCTTGGCCCCCCGGCGGGGGGGCGCGGATACGCAGTATTTT
-	TRBV4-1	TRBJ1-2	TRBD1	CASSQEWTGYNNYGYTF	TGCGCCAGCAGCCAAGAGTGGACAGGGTATAACAACTATGGCTACACCTTC
-	TRBV23-1	TRBJ2-7	-	CASSQSCLRYEQYF	TGCGCCAGCAGTCAATCATGTCTCCGGTACGAGCAGTACTTC
once	TRBV19	TRBJ2-2	TRBD2	CASKPFGTSGSRANTGELFF	TGTGCCAGTAAGCCCTTTGGTACTAGCGGGAGCCGCGCGAACACCGGGGAGCTGTTTTTT
once	TRBV27	TRBJ2-1	TRBD2	CASTQLAGGQDEQFF	TGTGCCAGCACCCAATTAGCGGGAGGGCAGGATGAGCAGTTCTTC
-	TRBV6-5	TRBJ2-7	TRBD2	CASSYGIAGSYEQYF	TGTGCCAGCAGTTACGGTATAGCGGGCTCCTACGAGCAGTACTTC
-	TRBV7-3	TRBJ2-1	TRBD2	CASSLGTSGVQFF	TGTGCCAGCAGCCTCGGGACTAGCGGGGTGCAGTTCTTC
once	TRBV30	TRBJ1-2	-	CAWSNGRFNYGYTF	TGTGCCTGGAGTAATGGCCGGTTTAACTATGGCTACACCTTC
once	TRBV5-1	TRBJ1-1	-	CASSIQENTEAFF	TGCGCCAGCAGCATCCAGGAGAACACTGAAGCTTTCTTT
-	TRBV2	TRBJ1-2	-	CASSEANLGDGKYTF	TGTGCCAGCAGTGAAGCCAATTTGGGGGACGGGAAGTACACCTTC
few	TRBV27	TRBJ2-6	-	CASTGWGTGANVLTF	TGTGCCAGCACGGGGTGGGGAACAGGGGCCAACGTCCTGACTTTC
-	TRBV10-1	TRBJ1-3	-	CASRPEVSGNTIYF	TGCGCCAGCAGACCTGAGGTCTCTGGAAACACCATATATTTT
-	TRBV7-9	TRBJ2-7	-	CASSTGSYEQYF	TGTGCCAGCTCTACGGGGTCCTACGAGCAGTACTTC
once	TRBV6-1	TRBJ2-5	-	CASSDQRGGWETQYF	TGTGCCAGCAGTGATCAAAGGGGTGGTTGGGAGACCCAGTACTTC
few	TRBV11-2	TRBJ2-1	TRBD1	CASSQNRGEANEQFF	TGTGCCAGCAGTCAGAACAGGGGAGAGGCCAATGAGCAGTTCTTC
-	TRBV6-4	TRBJ1-2	-	CASSDFPGGAQGYTF	TGTGCCAGCAGTGACTTCCCGGGGGGGGCACAAGGCTACACCTTC
few	TRBV7-8	TRBJ2-1	TRBD1	CASSFRGQGAGEQFF	TGTGCCAGCAGCTTTCGCGGACAGGGGGCGGGTGAGCAGTTCTTC
once	TRBV2	TRBJ1-5	-	CASRKTGDNQPQHF	TGTGCCAGCCGGAAGACCGGGGACAATCAGCCCCAGCATTTT
-	TRBV6-6	TRBJ1-1	TRBD1	CASSLTDRVHTEAFF	TGTGCCAGCAGCCTCACCGACAGGGTACACACTGAAGCTTTCTTT
-	TRBV25-1	TRBJ2-3	-	CASSESGRVGPDTQYF	TGTGCCAGCAGTGAATCTGGGCGGGTGGGGCCAGATACGCAGTATTTT
-	TRBV19	TRBJ2-6	TRBD1	CASSLGQGVTGANVLTF	TGTGCCAGTAGCCTCGGACAGGGGGTAACCGGGGCCAACGTCCTGACTTTC
-	TRBV28	TRBJ1-5	TRBD1	CASRPSRGQVQPQHF	TGTGCCAGCAGACCCTCCAGGGGGCAGGTTCAGCCCCAGCATTTT
-	TRBV7-3	TRBJ1-5	-	CASSLRPNQPQHF	TGTGCCAGCAGCCTCCGACCCAATCAGCCCCAGCATTTT
-	TRBV5-4	TRBJ2-5	TRBD2	CASSSLIAGDQETQYF	TGTGCCAGCAGCTCCCTAATAGCGGGGGACCAAGAGACCCAGTACTTC
-	TRBV7-3	TRBJ2-2	-	CASSHRTENTGELFF	TGTGCCAGCAGCCACCGGACGGAGAACACCGGGGAGCTGTTTTTT
-	TRBV12-5	TRBJ2-7	-	CASGSAGVEQYF	TGTGCTAGTGGTTCAGCAGGGGTCGAGCAGTACTTC
-	TRBV7-9	TRBJ1-2	-	CASSFGGRNYGYTF	TGTGCCAGCAGCTTCGGGGGGCGCAACTATGGCTACACCTTC
-	TRBV10-2	TRBJ1-3	-	CASSEYLPTIYF	TGCGCCAGCAGTGAATATTTACCCACCATATATTTT
-	TRBV5-1	TRBJ2-3	-	CASSLVAGPTDTQYF	TGCGCCAGCAGCTTGGTAGCAGGGCCCACAGATACGCAGTATTTT
-	TRBV7-9	TRBJ1-4	-	CASSPGQLLATNEKLFF	TGTGCCAGCAGCCCTGGACAGCTTCTTGCAACTAATGAAAAACTGTTTTTT
-	TRBV11-3	TRBJ1-1	-	CASSPPEMNTEAFF	TGTGCCAGCAGCCCACCGGAAATGAACACTGAAGCTTTCTTT
-	TRBV9	TRBJ2-1	TRBD2	CASSVDSGGFSNEQFF	TGTGCCAGCAGCGTAGATTCGGGAGGGTTCTCCAATGAGCAGTTCTTC
-	TRBV5-8	TRBJ2-2	-	CASSPNRFNTGELFF	TGTGCCAGCAGCCCTAACAGGTTCAACACCGGGGAGCTGTTTTTT
-	TRBV7-6	TRBJ2-7	-	CASSPRTAGQAYEQYF	TGTGCCAGCAGCCCCCGGACGGCAGGCCAGGCCTACGAGCAGTACTTC
-	TRBV6-4	TRBJ2-3	-	CASSGGGDTQYF	TGTGCCAGCAGTGGTGGAGGAGATACGCAGTATTTT
-	TRBV18	TRBJ1-2	-	CASSPSTGEFYGYTF	TGTGCCAGCTCACCTTCGACAGGCGAATTCTATGGCTACACCTTC
-	TRBV6-4	TRBJ1-4	-	CASSPNSDEKLFF	TGTGCCAGCAGTCCCAATTCAGACGAAAAACTGTTTTTT
-	TRBV30	TRBJ1-3	-	CAWSGTVDSGNTIYF	TGTGCCTGGAGTGGGACTGTAGACTCTGGAAACACCATATATTTT
-	TRBV5-1	TRBJ2-3	-	CASSLGQPHTDTQYF	TGCGCCAGCAGCTTGGGGCAGCCTCACACAGATACGCAGTATTTT
-	TRBV11-2	TRBJ1-2	TRBD1	CASSSPLRDREDGYTF	TGTGCCAGCAGCTCCCCGTTGAGGGACAGGGAGGACGGCTACACCTTC
-	TRBV7-2	TRBJ1-6	-	CASSLGGYNSPLHF	TGTGCCAGCAGCTTAGGGGGTTATAATTCACCCCTCCACTTT